This TCR beta chain was observed in a study of blood T cell repertoires in COVID-19. The junction had 14 bases not matched to a gene; V was cut back by 8 bases and J by 5 bases. Germline V gives CDR1 MNHEY, CDR2 SMNVEV (reference sequence). The CDR3 contains 15 residues. Using immunoSEQ multiplex PCR, the repertoire was profiled, and TCRdb retains in-frame clones only, with some absent. The table has about 270,000 clones, around 88% seen once. Sequenced material: PBMCs or T cells enriched from blood (not recorded which). The chain joins TRBV27 to TRBJ2-7; 8 bases agree with TRBD2. This receptor was obtained from a woman aged 40 to 49 with acute COVID-19. As DNA, the CDR3 is TGTGCCAGCTCCTTATTAGCGGGAACAGGTCACGAGCAGTACTTC. Amino acids: CASSLLAGTGHEQYF.